This T cell receptor beta chain was recorded in a study of blood T cell repertoires in COVID-19. The table lists this clone with a few counts. V lost 2 bases and J lost 1, with 14 bases in between. This CDR3 is 15 amino acids long. Germline V gene lookup returns CDR1 SQVTM and CDR2 ANQGSEA. Data came from immunoSEQ multiplex PCR; TCRdb stores just in-frame clones and leaves some out. The table includes around 210,000 clones, about 90% detected once. V gene TRBV29-1 combines with J gene TRBJ1-1, with D perhaps matching TRBD1 (6 bases). The source material was peripheral blood. The source of this sequence is a woman aged 70-85 years with acute or convalescent COVID-19. CDR3 DNA sequence: TGCAGCGTTGAATGGGGGGGGGCCCCGAACACTGAAGCTTTCTTT. This codes for CSVEWGGAPNTEAFF.